The clone carrying this T cell receptor beta chain was seen only a few times. The antigen is not known. The sample belongs to a study of CD8+CD57+ T cells in acquired aplastic anemia. Study-wide context: Sorted CD4+ and CD8+ cells gave a mean 3.2 ug DNA, range about 0.17 to 27.4 ug.

In patients chosen for sequencing, flow cytometry had shown CD8+CD57+ cell expansion. The patients, all of them, had severe acquired aplastic anemia. Blood sampling was performed on the patients, and none of them had received therapy by then. Investigators profiled TCR beta VDJ and CDR3 from genomic DNA template. TCRdb re-derived calls from the reads in MiXCR, one entry per CDR3 protein. The table shows 150,000 to 180,000 distinct CDR3 sequences, with approximately 52% occurring only once. Study-wide results and limits: Significance was not reached for CD8+ Simpson's diversity between patients and controls.

CDR3 length equals 14 residues. In germline, CDR1 is SNHLY, CDR2 FYNNEI. The V gene end was trimmed by 7 bases and the J gene end by 3 bases; junction bases not matched to a gene: 2. Sequenced: sorted CD4+, CD8+, or CD8+CD57+ T cells (not recorded which) from PBMCs. The sequence derives from a human donor with aplastic anemia. The chain couples TRBV2 to TRBJ2-7, with 14 bases aligning to TRBD2. CDR3 nucleotides: TGTGCCAGCACAGGGACTAGCGGGAGCTACGAGCAGTACTTC. Protein: CASTGTSGSYEQYF. The entire variable domain, with the rest obtained from reference TRBV2 and TRBJ2-7, is as follows: EPEVTQTPSHQVTQMGQEVILRCVPISNHLYFYWYRQILGQKVEFLVSFYNNEISEKSEIFDDQFSVERPDGSNFTLKIRSTKLEDSAMYFCASTGTSGSYEQYFGPGTRLTVT.